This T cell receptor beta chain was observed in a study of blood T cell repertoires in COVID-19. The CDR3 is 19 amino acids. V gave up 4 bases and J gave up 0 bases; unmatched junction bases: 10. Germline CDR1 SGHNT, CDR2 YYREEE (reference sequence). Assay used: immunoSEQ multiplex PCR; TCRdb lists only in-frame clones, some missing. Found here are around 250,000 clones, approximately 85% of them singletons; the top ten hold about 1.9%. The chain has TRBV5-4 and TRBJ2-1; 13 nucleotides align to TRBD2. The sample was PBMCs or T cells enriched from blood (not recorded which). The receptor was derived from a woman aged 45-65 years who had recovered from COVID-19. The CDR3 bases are TGTGCCAGCAGCATTTTGGGACTAGCGGGGCTGAGCTCCTACAATGAGCAGTTCTTC. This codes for CASSILGLAGLSSYNEQFF.